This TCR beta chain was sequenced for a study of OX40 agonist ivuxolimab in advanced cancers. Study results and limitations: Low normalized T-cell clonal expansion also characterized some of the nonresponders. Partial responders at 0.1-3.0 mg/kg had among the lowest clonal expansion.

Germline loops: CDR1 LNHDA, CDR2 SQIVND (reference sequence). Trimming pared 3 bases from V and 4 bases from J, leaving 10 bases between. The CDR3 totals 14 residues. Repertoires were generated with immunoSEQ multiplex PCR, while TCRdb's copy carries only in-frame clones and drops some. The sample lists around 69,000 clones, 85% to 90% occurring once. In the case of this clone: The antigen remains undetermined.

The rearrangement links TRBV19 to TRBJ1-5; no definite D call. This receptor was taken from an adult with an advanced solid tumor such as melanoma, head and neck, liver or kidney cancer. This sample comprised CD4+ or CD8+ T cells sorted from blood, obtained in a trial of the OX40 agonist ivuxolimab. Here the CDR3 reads CASSIRTENQPQHF. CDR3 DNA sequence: TGTGCCAGTAGTATTAGGACGGAGAATCAGCCCCAGCATTTT.